Listed below are T cell receptor beta chains from one sample, sequenced in a study of CD8+ T cells in alopecia areata. The protocol was immunoSEQ multiplex PCR, while the TCRdb copy is restricted to in-frame clones and leaves out a portion. There are some 110,000 clones in the sample; roughly 68% occur only once, and around 2.7% lies in the top ten. Material: CD4+ T cells sorted from blood. The receptors shown here come from a human donor in good health. Each CDR3 is given with its conserved first and last residue. The order of the fields is clone size, J gene, D gene, V gene, CDR3 protein, CDR3 DNA. A D gene is named only where the DNA matches it firmly. Clone size is stated in some rows and not others, as once, few, many or a class when expanded.

- | TRBJ1-4 | TRBD1 | TRBV10-3 | CAISGPGGEKLFF | TGTGCCATCAGTGGTCCAGGGGGCGAAAAACTGTTTTTT
- | TRBJ1-2 | - | TRBV27 | CASSLLGEGGYTF | TGTGCCAGCAGTTTATTGGGGGAAGGTGGCTACACCTTC
- | TRBJ2-1 | - | TRBV30 | CAWTSRTVQSYNEQFF | TGTGCCTGGACCTCCAGGACAGTACAGTCCTACAATGAGCAGTTCTTC
- | TRBJ2-6 | - | TRBV7-3 | CASSPGPRPSGANVLTF | TGTGCCAGCAGCCCGGGACCGAGGCCCTCTGGGGCCAACGTCCTGACTTTC
- | TRBJ1-1 | - | TRBV6-5 | CASSPTEREAFF | TGTGCCAGCAGTCCCACCGAAAGAGAAGCTTTCTTT
- | TRBJ1-1 | - | TRBV9 | CASSVGPGRDTEAFF | TGTGCCAGCAGCGTAGGGCCAGGCCGCGACACTGAAGCTTTCTTT
- | TRBJ1-2 | - | TRBV4-2 | CASSQEAGGYTF | TGTGCCAGCAGCCAAGAGGCGGGTGGCTACACCTTC
few | TRBJ1-4 | TRBD1 | TRBV6-5 | CASSWGQGGNEKLFF | TGTGCCAGCAGTTGGGGACAGGGAGGTAATGAAAAACTGTTTTTT
- | TRBJ2-2 | - | TRBV2 | CASSIQRRGLGTGELFF | TGTGCCAGCAGTATTCAGAGGCGGGGGCTAGGCACCGGGGAGCTGTTTTTT
once | TRBJ1-1 | TRBD1 | TRBV7-2 | CASSLTGAGHTEAFF | TGTGCCAGCAGCCTAACAGGGGCGGGTCACACTGAAGCTTTCTTT
- | TRBJ2-2 | TRBD1 | TRBV29-1 | CSVQYRGTGELFF | TGCAGCGTTCAGTACAGGGGCACCGGGGAGCTGTTTTTT
- | TRBJ1-6 | - | TRBV5-1 | CASSLTTVQHSPLHF | TGCGCCAGCAGCTTGACGACCGTCCAGCATTCACCCCTCCACTTT
- | TRBJ2-7 | TRBD2 | TRBV18 | CASSGQSGVDEQYF | TGTGCCAGCTCAGGCCAAAGCGGGGTTGACGAGCAGTACTTC
- | TRBJ1-2 | - | TRBV5-1 | CASSLDNSGAEGYTF | TGCGCCAGCAGCTTGGATAATTCAGGGGCTGAGGGCTACACCTTC
- | TRBJ1-1 | TRBD1 | TRBV6-1 | CASSRQGSEAFF | TGTGCCAGCAGTAGACAGGGATCTGAAGCTTTCTTT
- | TRBJ2-2 | - | TRBV14 | CASSSRTGELFF | TGTGCCAGCAGCTCCCGGACCGGGGAGCTGTTTTTT
- | TRBJ2-5 | - | TRBV7-2 | CASSFRRAETQYF | TGTGCCAGCAGCTTCCGCAGGGCAGAGACCCAGTACTTC
- | TRBJ2-7 | - | TRBV5-1 | CASSLDGGYEQYF | TGCGCCAGCAGCTTGGATGGGGGGTACGAGCAGTACTTC
- | TRBJ2-7 | - | TRBV29-1 | CSVEGRGLKSYEQYF | TGCAGCGTTGAAGGGCGGGGTCTTAAATCCTACGAGCAGTACTTC
- | TRBJ2-5 | - | TRBV11-2 | CASSLVGRETQYF | TGTGCCAGCAGCTTAGTGGGGCGGGAGACCCAGTACTTC
- | TRBJ2-1 | TRBD1 | TRBV19 | CASSRDRYEQFF | TGTGCCAGTAGTAGGGACAGGTATGAGCAGTTCTTC
- | TRBJ2-3 | TRBD2 | TRBV2 | CASTRSSGGGRTDTQCF | TGTGCCAGCACCCGATCTAGCGGGGGAGGTAGGACAGATACGCAGTGTTTT